This entry lists 17 T cell receptor beta chains sequenced from one sample in a study of blood T cell repertoires in COVID-19. The protocol was immunoSEQ multiplex PCR, while the TCRdb copy is restricted to in-frame clones and leaves out a portion. The sample lists about 120,000 clones; around 87% were seen once. Sequencing used peripheral blood. These TCRs come from a man between 70 and 80 years old with active or convalescent COVID-19.

J is TRBJ2-7 and V is TRBV18; TRBD1 aligns across 8 bases. V trimming: 2 bases; J trimming: 2 bases; junction bases outside the gene matches: 5. The length of the CDR3 is 15 residues. CDR1 and CDR2 (germline): KGHSH, LQKENI. CDR3 amino acids: CASSPGSDRAYEQYF. As DNA, the CDR3 is TGTGCCAGCTCACCAGGGTCGGACAGGGCCTACGAGCAGTACTTC.

The gene calls are TRBV6-5 and TRBJ2-7; 7 bases map to TRBD2. With 5 bases clipped from V and 2 bases from J, the junction kept 9 bases outside the gene matches. The CDR3 runs 15 residues. Germline CDR1 is MNHEY and CDR2 is SVGAGI. The CDR3 nucleotides read TGTGCCAGCAGTCCCCATGCTAGCGGTACCTACGAGCAGTACTTC. It is translated as CASSPHASGTYEQYF.

This chain joins TRBV6-5 and TRBJ1-4; no definite D call. V gave up 6 bases and J gave up 0 bases, with 8 bases separating them. Germline lookup yields CDR1 MNHEY and CDR2 SVGAGI. The CDR3 sequence is 14 residues long. This CDR3 is CASSPGATNEKLFF. CDR3 nucleotide sequence: TGTGCCAGCAGCCCCGGGGCAACTAATGAAAAACTGTTTTTT.

Only a few counts were recorded for this clone. This chain links TRBV5-6 with TRBJ2-2, with 7 bases fitting TRBD1. V shed 4 bases, J shed 3 bases, and the junction held 9 bases outside the gene matches. The CDR3 runs to 16 residues. Germline loops: CDR1 SGHDT, CDR2 YYEEEE. The CDR3: CASSDKDRIYTGELFF. The CDR3 DNA reads as TGTGCCAGCAGCGACAAGGACAGGATCTACACCGGGGAGCTGTTTTTT. The full variable domain, its missing parts supplied by reference TRBV5-6 and TRBJ2-2, is DAGVTQSPTHLIKTRGQQVTLRCSPKSGHDTVSWYQQALGQGPQFIFQYYEEEERQRGNFPDRFSGHQFPNYSSELNVNALLLGDSALYLCASSDKDRIYTGELFFGEGSRLTVL.

The chain couples TRBV5-1 to TRBJ2-5; TRBD1 might be the D (5 bases). V lost 4 bases to trimming and J lost 2 bases, with 21 bases between them. Germline CDR1 reads SGHRS; CDR2 reads YFSETQ. The CDR3 covers 17 residues. The CDR3 DNA reads as TGCGCCAGCAGCCAGGTTGTGGAAAGCAGGGCACAAGAGACCCAGTACTTC. Translating it yields CASSQVVESRAQETQYF.

The rearrangement links TRBV28 to TRBJ1-1; unclear D gene. The V end was cut by 6 bases, the J end by 1 base, with 6 bases between. Germline CDR1 is MDHEN and CDR2 is SYDVKM. The CDR3 consists of 12 residues. The CDR3 loop reads CASRAGNTEAFF. CDR3 in DNA: TGTGCCAGCAGAGCAGGGAACACTGAAGCTTTCTTT.

J is TRBJ2-1 and V is TRBV4-1; the D gene is possibly TRBD2 (5 bases). Germline V CDR1 and CDR2: MGHRA, YSYEKL. V dropped 1 base and J dropped 7 bases, with 17 bases sitting between them. The CDR3 covers 16 residues. CDR3 DNA sequence: TGCGCCAGCAGCCAAGTCACCGGGCTAGCCGGGAATGAGCAGTTCTTC. It is translated as CASSQVTGLAGNEQFF.

The chain has TRBV28 and TRBJ1-2; tentatively, D is TRBD1 (5 bases). Trimming took 8 bases from V and 2 from J, leaving 9 bases between them. Looked up from germline, CDR1 is MDHEN and CDR2 is SYDVKM. The CDR3 sequence is 12 residues long. For the CDR3, the DNA is TGTGCCAGCGTCGGGGGAAACTATGGCTACACCTTC. This codes for CASVGGNYGYTF.

V and J are TRBV24-1 and TRBJ2-6, with TRBD1 matching over 11 bases. Germline CDR1 and CDR2: KGHDR and SFDVKD. This CDR3 comprises 17 residues. V gave up 3 bases and J gave up 4 bases; unmatched junction bases: 4. The CDR3 coding sequence is TGTGCCACCAGTGATGGGACAGGGGGAGAGGGGGCCAACGTCCTGACTTTC. Its translation is CATSDGTGGEGANVLTF.

In its sample, this clone was seen once. This chain uses TRBV5-4 with TRBJ1-2, with a weak D call TRBD1 (5 bases). V was shortened by 2 bases and J by 7 bases, with 12 bases between the two germline ends. CDR1 is SGHNT, CDR2 YYREEE, per germline (reference sequence). The CDR3 is made up of 13 amino acids. The CDR3 nucleotides read TGTGCCAGCAGCTTCGACCAGGGCTCTGGCTACACCTTC. Protein product: CASSFDQGSGYTF.

As DNA, the CDR3 is TGCGCCAGCAGCCCGGGACAGGGAGGCTCCTACAATGAGCAGTTCTTC. This encodes CASSPGQGGSYNEQFF. The rearrangement uses TRBV5-1 and TRBJ2-1; 9 bases map to TRBD1. The ends lost 4 bases at V and 0 bases at J; junction bases unmatched: 5. CDR3 length equals 16 residues. The germline gives CDR1 SGHRS, CDR2 YFSETQ.

This rearrangement joins TRBV14 to TRBJ2-5; TRBD1 agrees at 7 bases. The CDR3 totals 13 residues. The V and J ends lost 3 bases and 7 bases, in that order; junction bases with no gene match: 5. Looked up from germline, CDR1 is SGHDN and CDR2 is FVKESK. CDR3 amino acids: CASSHAGGGTQYF. CDR3 sequence (DNA): TGTGCCAGCAGCCACGCAGGGGGTGGGACCCAGTACTTC.

The V call is TRBV29-1, the J call TRBJ2-1, with 9 positions matching TRBD1. The CDR3 covers 13 residues. Trimming took 4 bases from V and 9 from J; bases not matched to a gene: 7. Germline CDR1 SQVTM, CDR2 ANQGSEA. The CDR3 spells CSVAGTGISEQFF. In nucleotides, the CDR3 is TGCAGCGTTGCCGGGACAGGGATCAGTGAGCAGTTCTTC.

This chain connects TRBV5-1 to TRBJ2-5; 14 bases line up with TRBD2. J gave up 5 bases and V 4 bases, and 4 bases lay outside the gene matches. Germline V gene sequence: CDR1 SGHRS, CDR2 YFSETQ. This CDR3 has 15 amino acids. DNA of the CDR3: TGCGCCAGCAGCGGCAGACTAGCGGGAGGGGAGACCCAGTACTTC. Its protein product is CASSGRLAGGETQYF.

CDR3 protein: CASSVGRGRNTIYF. CDR3 bases: TGTGCCAGCAGCGTAGGTCGGGGAAGAAACACCATATATTTT. The chain recombines TRBV9 with TRBJ1-3; the D is unclear. Trimming shortened V by 0 bases and J by 5 bases, and 9 bases separated the two germline ends. The CDR3 sequence is 14 residues long. Per the germline V gene, CDR1 is SGDLS and CDR2 is YYNGEE.

The chain employs TRBV28 and TRBJ2-4, with TRBD2 identical over 8 bases. After removal of 7 bases from V and 9 bases from J, the junction contained 11 bases not matched to a gene. The CDR3 consists of 14 residues. CDR1 is MDHEN, CDR2 SYDVKM, per germline. In DNA, the CDR3 is TGTGCCAGCACTGATGAAGCGGGAGTAAGCATTCAGTACTTC. Its protein is CASTDEAGVSIQYF.

This sequence joins TRBV7-9 and TRBJ1-6; 9 bases map to TRBD1. Germline V gives CDR1 SEHNR, CDR2 FQNEAQ (reference sequence). The junction had 4 bases not matched to a gene; V was cut back by 3 bases and J by 7 bases. The length of the CDR3 is 15 residues. The CDR3 sequence is CASSFLGTGNSPLHF. The CDR3 bases are TGTGCCAGCAGCTTCCTCGGGACAGGGAATTCACCCCTCCACTTT.